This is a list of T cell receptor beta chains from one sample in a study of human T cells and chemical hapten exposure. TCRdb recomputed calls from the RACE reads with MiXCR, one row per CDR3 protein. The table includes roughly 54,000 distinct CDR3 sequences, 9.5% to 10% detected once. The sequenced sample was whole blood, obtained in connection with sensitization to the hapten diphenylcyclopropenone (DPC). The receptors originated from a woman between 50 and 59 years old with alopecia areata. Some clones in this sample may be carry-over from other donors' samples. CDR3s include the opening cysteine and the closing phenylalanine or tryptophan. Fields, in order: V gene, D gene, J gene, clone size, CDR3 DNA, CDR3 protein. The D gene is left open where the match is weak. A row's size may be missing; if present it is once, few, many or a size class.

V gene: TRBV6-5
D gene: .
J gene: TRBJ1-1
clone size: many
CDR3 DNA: TGTGCCAGCAGTCCCTGGGCTGACACTGAAGCTTTCTTT
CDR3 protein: CASSPWADTEAFF

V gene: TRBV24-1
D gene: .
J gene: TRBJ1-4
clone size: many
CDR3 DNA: TGTGCCACCAGTGATTTGAGGGGGGAAAAACTGTTTTTT
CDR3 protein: CATSDLRGEKLFF

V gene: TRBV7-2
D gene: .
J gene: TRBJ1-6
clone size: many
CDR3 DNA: TGTGCCAGCAGCCTGGGCCTAGATAATTCACCCCTCCACTTT
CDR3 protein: CASSLGLDNSPLHF

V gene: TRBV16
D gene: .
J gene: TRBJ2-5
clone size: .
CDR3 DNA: TGTGCCAGCAGCCAATCGTTTGGGAGAGAGACCCAGTACTTC
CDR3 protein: CASSQSFGRETQYF

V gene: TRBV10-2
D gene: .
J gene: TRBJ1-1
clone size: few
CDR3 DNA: TGCGCCAGCAGTGGCCACTCACAGGGTGAAGCTTTCTTT
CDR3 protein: CASSGHSQGEAFF

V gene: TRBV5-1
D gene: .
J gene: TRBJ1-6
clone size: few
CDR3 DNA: TGCGCAACTTCTGCGGCAGTCGATAATTCACCCCTCCACTTT
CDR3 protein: CATSAAVDNSPLHF

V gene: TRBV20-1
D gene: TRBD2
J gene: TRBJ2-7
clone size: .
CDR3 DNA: TGCAGTGCCCCATCCGGAGCGGGGGCCTCCTACGAGCAGTACTTC
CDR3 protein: CSAPSGAGASYEQYF

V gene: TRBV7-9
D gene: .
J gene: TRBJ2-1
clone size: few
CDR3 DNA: TGTGCCAGCAGCTTATCACTTCATCTGGGTAATGAGCAGTTCTTC
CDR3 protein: CASSLSLHLGNEQFF

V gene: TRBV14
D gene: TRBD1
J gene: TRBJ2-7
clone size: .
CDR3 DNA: TGTGCCAGCAGCCAAGTCGCGGGGACAGGGGGTTACGAGCAGTACTTC
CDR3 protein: CASSQVAGTGGYEQYF

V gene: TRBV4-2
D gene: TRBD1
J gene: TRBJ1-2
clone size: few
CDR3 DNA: TGTGCCAGCAGCCAAGAAAGGGGGCAGCGCGGCTACACCTTC
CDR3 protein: CASSQERGQRGYTF

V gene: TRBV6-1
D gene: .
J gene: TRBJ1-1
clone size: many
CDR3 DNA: TGTGCCAGCAGTGAACCGGCAGGACCCAACACTGAAGCTTTCTTT
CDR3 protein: CASSEPAGPNTEAFF

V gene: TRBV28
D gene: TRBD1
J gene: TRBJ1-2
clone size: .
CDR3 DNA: TGTGCCAGCAGTGTACAGGGGGCGCCTAACTATGGCTACACCTTC
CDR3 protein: CASSVQGAPNYGYTF

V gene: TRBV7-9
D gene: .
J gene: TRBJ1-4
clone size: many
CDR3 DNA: TGTGCCAGCAGCCCTAGGGCGACAGGAACTAATGAAAAACTGTTTTTT
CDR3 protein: CASSPRATGTNEKLFF

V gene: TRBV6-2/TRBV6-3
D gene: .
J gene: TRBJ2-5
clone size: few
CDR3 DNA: TGTGCCAGCAGTTACCCGGGACTCCAAGAGACCCAGTACTTC
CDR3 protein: CASSYPGLQETQYF

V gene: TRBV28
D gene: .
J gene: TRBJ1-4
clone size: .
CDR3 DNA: TGTGCCAGCAGTGCCCCAACAGGACAGAATGAAAAACTGTTTTTT
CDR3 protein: CASSAPTGQNEKLFF

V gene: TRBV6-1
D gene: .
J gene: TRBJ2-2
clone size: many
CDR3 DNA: TGTGCCAGCAGTGATTCCTGGGGGAATTTGAACACCGGGGAGCTGTTTTTT
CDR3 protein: CASSDSWGNLNTGELFF

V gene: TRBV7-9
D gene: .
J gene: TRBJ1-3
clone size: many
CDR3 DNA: TGTGCCAGCAGCTTAGGAGGAAACACCATATATTTT
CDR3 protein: CASSLGGNTIYF

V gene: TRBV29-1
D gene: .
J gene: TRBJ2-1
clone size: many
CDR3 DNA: TGCAGCGTTGAATCGGGTTCGTTTTACAATGAGCAGTTCTTC
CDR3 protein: CSVESGSFYNEQFF

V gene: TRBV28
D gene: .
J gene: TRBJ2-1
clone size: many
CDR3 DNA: TGTGCCAGCACCAAGACGGGACCGGTGTACAATGAGCAGTTCTTC
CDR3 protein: CASTKTGPVYNEQFF

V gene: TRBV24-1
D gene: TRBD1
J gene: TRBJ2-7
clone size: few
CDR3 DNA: TGTGCCACCAGAGAGGGACAGGGCGTCTTCTACGAGCAGTACTTC
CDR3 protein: CATREGQGVFYEQYF

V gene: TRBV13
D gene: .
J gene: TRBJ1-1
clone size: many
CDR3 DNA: TGTGCCAGCAGCCGCGGACGGCCTAACCCTGAAGCTTTCTTT
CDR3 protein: CASSRGRPNPEAFF

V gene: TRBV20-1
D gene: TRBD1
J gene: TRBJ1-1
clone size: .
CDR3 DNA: TGCAGTGTAAAACCGGAGACAGGGTTAGCCGAAACTGAAGCTTTCTTT
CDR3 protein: CSVKPETGLAETEAFF

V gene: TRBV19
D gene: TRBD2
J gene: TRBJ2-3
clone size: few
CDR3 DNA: TGTGCCACGGGACTAGCGGGAGAGGCAGATACGCAGTATTTT
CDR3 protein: CATGLAGEADTQYF

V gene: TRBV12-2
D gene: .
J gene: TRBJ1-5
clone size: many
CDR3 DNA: TGTGCAAGTCCTCCGAGGAATCAGCCCCAGCATTTT
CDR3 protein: CASPPRNQPQHF

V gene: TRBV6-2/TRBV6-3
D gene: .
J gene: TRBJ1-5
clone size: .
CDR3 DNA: TGTGCCAGCAGTTACCAGCAAGCTCAGCCCCAGCATTTT
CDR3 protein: CASSYQQAQPQHF

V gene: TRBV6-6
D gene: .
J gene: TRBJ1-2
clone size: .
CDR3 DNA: TGTGCCAGCACAGCCCCGGGGACGTATGGCTACACCTTC
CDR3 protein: CASTAPGTYGYTF

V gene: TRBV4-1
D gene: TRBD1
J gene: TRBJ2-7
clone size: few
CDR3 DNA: TGCGCCAGCAGCCAGGGGGACAGGGTCTCCTACGAGCAGTACTTC
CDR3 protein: CASSQGDRVSYEQYF

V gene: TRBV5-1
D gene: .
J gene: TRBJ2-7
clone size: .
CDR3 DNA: TGCGCCAGCAGGTTGGGGTATAGCTCCTACGAGCAGTACTTC
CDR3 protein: CASRLGYSSYEQYF

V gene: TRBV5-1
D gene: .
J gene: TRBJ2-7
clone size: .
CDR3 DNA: TGCGCCAGCAGCTTGTACGAGGGCACCTACGAGCAGTACTTC
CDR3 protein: CASSLYEGTYEQYF

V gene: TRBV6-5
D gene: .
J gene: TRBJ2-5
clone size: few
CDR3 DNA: TGTGCCAGCAGTTACTCGATCGGACCCTTGGTTGAGACCCAGTACTTC
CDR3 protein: CASSYSIGPLVETQYF

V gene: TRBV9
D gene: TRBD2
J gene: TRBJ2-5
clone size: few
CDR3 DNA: TGTGCCAGCAGCGTAGGACTAGCGGGAGCAGAGACCCAGTACTTC
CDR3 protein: CASSVGLAGAETQYF

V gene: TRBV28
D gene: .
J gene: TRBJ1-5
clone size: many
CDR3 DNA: TGTGCCAGCAGTACGACAGCCAGGAGTCAGCCCCAGCATTTT
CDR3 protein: CASSTTARSQPQHF

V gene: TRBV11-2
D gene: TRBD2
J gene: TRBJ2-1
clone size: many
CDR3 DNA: TGTGCCAGCAGCTTACTCTCAGCGGGGCACAATGAGCAGTTCTTC
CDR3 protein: CASSLLSAGHNEQFF